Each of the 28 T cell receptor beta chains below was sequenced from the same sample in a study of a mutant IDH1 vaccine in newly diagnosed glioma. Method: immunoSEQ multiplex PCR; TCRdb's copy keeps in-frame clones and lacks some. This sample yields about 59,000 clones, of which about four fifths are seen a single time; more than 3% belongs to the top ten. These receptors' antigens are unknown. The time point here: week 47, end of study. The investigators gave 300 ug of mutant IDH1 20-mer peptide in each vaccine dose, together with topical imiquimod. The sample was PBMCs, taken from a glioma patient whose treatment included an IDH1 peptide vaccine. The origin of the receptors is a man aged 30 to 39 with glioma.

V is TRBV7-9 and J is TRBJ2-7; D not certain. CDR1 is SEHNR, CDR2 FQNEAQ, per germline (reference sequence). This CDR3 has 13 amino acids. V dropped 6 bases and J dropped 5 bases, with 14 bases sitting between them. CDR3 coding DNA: TGTGCCAGCAGATACGGCCCCGCACACGAGCAGTACTTC. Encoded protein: CASRYGPAHEQYF.

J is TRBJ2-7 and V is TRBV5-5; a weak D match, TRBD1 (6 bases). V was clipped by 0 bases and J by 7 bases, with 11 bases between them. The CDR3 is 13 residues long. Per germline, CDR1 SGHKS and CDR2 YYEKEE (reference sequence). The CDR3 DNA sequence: TGTGCCAGCAGCTTGGACAGGGCTCGAGAGCAGTACTTC. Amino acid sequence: CASSLDRAREQYF. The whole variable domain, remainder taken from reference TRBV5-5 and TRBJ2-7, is DAGVTQSPTHLIKTRGQQVTLRCSPISGHKSVSWYQQVLGQGPQFIFQYYEKEERGRGNFPDRFSARQFPNYSSELNVNALLLGDSALYLCASSLDRAREQYFGPGTRLTVT.

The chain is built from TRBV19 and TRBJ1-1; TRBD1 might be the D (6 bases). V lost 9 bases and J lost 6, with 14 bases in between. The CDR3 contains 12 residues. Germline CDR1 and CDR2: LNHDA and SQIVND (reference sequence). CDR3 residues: CASSKGGAEAFF. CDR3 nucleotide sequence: TGTGCCAGCTCTAAAGGGGGGGCTGAAGCTTTCTTT. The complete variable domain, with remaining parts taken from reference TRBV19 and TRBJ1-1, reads DGGITQSPKYLFRKEGQNVTLSCEQNLNHDAMYWYRQDPGQGLRLIYYSQIVNDFQKGDIAEGYSVSREKKESFPLTVTSAQKNPTAFYLCASSKGGAEAFFGQGTRLTVV.

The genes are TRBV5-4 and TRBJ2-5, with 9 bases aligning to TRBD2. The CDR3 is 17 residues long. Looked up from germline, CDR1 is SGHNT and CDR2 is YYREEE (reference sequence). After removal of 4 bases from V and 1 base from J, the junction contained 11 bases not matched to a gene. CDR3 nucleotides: TGTGCCAGCAGCCCGAACAGCGGGGGGCTCCGCCAAGAGACCCAGTACTTC. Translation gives CASSPNSGGLRQETQYF.

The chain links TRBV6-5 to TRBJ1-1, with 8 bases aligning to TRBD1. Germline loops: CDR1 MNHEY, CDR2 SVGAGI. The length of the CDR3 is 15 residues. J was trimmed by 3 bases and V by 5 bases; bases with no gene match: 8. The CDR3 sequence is CASSATRQGYTEAFF. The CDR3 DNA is TGTGCCAGCAGTGCGACCAGACAGGGGTACACTGAAGCTTTCTTT.

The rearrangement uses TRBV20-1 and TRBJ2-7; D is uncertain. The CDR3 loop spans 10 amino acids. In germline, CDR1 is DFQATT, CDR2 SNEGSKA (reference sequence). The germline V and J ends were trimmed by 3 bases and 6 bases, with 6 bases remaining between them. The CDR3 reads CSASWGEQYF. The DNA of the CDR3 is TGCAGTGCTAGCTGGGGCGAGCAGTACTTC.

The CDR3 spells CASSYEVGGSTDTQYF. CDR3 bases: TGTGCCAGCAGTTACGAAGTGGGGGGCAGCACAGATACGCAGTATTTT. V usage is TRBV6-5 and J usage is TRBJ2-3, with D possibly called TRBD1 or TRBD2 (6 bases each). Between the trimmed V and J ends, which lost 2 bases and 0 bases, there was a span of 12 bases. Germline values: CDR1 MNHEY, CDR2 SVGAGI. CDR3 length equals 16 residues.

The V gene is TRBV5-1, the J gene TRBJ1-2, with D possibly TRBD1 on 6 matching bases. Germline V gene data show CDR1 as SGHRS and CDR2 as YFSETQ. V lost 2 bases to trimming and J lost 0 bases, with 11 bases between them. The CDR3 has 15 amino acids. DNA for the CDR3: TGCGCCAGCAGCTTCGGCTCAGGGGCTAACTATGGCTACACCTTC. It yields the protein CASSFGSGANYGYTF.

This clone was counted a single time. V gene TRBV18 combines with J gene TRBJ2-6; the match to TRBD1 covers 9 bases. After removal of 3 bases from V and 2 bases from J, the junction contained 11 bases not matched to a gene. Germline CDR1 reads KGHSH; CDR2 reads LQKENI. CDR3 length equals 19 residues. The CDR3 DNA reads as TGTGCCAGCTCACCCTTACAGACAGGGGGTAGGCCTGGGGCCAACGTCCTGACTTTC. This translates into CASSPLQTGGRPGANVLTF.

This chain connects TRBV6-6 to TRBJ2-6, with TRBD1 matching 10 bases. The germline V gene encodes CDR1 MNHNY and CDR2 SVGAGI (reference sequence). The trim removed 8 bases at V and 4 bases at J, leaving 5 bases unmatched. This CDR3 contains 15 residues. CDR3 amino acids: CASRQGAAGANVLTF. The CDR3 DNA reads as TGTGCCAGCCGACAGGGGGCAGCCGGGGCCAACGTCCTGACTTTC.

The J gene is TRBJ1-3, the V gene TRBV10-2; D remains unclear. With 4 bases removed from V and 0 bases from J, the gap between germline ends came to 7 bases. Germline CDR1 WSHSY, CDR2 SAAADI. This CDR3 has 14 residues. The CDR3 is CASSVHLSGNTIYF. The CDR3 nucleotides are TGCGCCAGCAGTGTCCACCTCTCTGGAAACACCATATATTTT.

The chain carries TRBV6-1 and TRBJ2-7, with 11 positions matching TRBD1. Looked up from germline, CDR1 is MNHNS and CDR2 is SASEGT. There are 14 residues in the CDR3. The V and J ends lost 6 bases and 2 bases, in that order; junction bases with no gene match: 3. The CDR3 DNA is TGTGCCAGCAGAACGGACAGGGGGCCCTACGAGCAGTACTTC. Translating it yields CASRTDRGPYEQYF.

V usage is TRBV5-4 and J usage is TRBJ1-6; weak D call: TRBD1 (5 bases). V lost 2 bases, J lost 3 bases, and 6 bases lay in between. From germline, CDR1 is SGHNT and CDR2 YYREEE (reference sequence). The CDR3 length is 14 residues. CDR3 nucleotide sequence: TGTGCCAGCAGCTTCGACAGCTATAATTCACCCCTCCACTTT. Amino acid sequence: CASSFDSYNSPLHF.

The CDR3 sequence: CASSLEGYGGFYNEQFF. CDR3 DNA sequence: TGTGCCAGCAGCTTAGAGGGATACGGGGGTTTCTACAATGAGCAGTTCTTC. The chain couples TRBV11-2 to TRBJ2-1; D is possibly TRBD2 (6 bases). This CDR3 comprises 17 residues. CDR1 and CDR2 (germline): SGHAT, FQNNGV. V was clipped by 0 bases and J by 3 bases, with 15 bases between them.

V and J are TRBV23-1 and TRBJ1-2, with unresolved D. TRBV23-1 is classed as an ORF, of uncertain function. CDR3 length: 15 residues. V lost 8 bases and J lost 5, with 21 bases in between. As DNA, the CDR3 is TGCGCCAGCTCGATTCCCGGGAAACGGCTGTATGGCTACACCTTC. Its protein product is CASSIPGKRLYGYTF.

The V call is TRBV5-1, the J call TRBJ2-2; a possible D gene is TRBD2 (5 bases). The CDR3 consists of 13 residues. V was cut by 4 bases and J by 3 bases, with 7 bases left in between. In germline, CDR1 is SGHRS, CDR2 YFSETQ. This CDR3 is CASSAGDTGELFF. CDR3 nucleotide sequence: TGCGCCAGCAGCGCCGGGGACACCGGGGAGCTGTTTTTT. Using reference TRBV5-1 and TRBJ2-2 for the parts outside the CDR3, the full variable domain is KAGVTQTPRYLIKTRGQQVTLSCSPISGHRSVSWYQQTPGQGLQFLFEYFSETQRNKGNFPGRFSGRQFSNSRSEMNVSTLELGDSALYLCASSAGDTGELFFGEGSRLTVL.

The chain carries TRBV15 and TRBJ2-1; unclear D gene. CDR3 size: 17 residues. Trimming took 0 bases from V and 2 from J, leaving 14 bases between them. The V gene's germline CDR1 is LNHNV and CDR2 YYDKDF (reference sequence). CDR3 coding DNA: TGTGCCACCAGCAGAGATTTAGGCCTAGAGACCTACAATGAGCAGTTCTTC. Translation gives CATSRDLGLETYNEQFF.

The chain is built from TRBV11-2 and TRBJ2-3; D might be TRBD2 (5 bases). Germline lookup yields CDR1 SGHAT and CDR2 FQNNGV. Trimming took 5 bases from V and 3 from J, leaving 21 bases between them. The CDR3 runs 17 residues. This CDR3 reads CASSPRSMGKRTDTQYF. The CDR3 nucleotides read TGTGCCAGCAGCCCCCGTTCAATGGGAAAGCGGACAGATACGCAGTATTTT.

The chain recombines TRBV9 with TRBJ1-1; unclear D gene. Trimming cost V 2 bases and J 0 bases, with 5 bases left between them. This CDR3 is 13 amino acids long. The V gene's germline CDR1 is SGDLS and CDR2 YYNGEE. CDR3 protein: CASSVLMNTEAFF. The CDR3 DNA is TGTGCCAGCAGCGTTCTCATGAACACTGAAGCTTTCTTT.

In nucleotides, the CDR3 is TGTGCCAGCCGCCGACTAGCGGCGGCCTCCTACGAGCAGTACTTC. Its protein is CASRRLAAASYEQYF. This chain uses TRBV2 with TRBJ2-7, with 9 bases aligning to TRBD2. The J segment lost 0 bases and the V segment lost 8 bases, leaving 8 bases of the junction unmatched. Germline loops: CDR1 SNHLY, CDR2 FYNNEI. CDR3 size: 15 residues.

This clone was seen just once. CDR3 amino acids: CASRVGGGLYF. CDR3 DNA: TGTGCCAGCAGGGTTGGTGGGGGGCTGTACTTC. This rearrangement joins TRBV6-6 to TRBJ2-4, with D perhaps assigned TRBD1 or TRBD2 (6 bases each). Germline-derived CDR1 and CDR2 are MNHNY and SVGAGI (reference sequence). CDR3 length: 11 residues. V lost 6 bases, J lost 15 bases, and 15 bases lay in between.

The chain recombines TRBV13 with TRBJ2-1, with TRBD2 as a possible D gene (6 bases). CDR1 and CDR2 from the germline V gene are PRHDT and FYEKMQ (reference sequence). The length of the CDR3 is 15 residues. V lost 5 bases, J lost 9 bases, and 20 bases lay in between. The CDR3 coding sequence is TGTGCCAGCAGCCCGGAGGGCAGGGATGAGGGTGAGCAGTTCTTC. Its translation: CASSPEGRDEGEQFF.

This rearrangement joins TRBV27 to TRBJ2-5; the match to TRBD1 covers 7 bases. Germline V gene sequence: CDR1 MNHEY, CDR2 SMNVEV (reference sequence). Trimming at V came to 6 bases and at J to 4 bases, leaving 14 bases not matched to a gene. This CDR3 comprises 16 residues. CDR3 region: CASSNVLVRGPETQYF. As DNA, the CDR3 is TGTGCCAGCAGCAATGTTCTGGTTAGGGGGCCAGAGACCCAGTACTTC.

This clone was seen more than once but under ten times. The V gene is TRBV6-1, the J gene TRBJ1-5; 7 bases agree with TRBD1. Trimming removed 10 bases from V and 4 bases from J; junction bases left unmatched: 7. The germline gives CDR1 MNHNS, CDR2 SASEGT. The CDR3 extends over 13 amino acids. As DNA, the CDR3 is TGTGCCACCACCGGGACAGCAAATCAGCCCCAGCATTTT. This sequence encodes CATTGTANQPQHF.

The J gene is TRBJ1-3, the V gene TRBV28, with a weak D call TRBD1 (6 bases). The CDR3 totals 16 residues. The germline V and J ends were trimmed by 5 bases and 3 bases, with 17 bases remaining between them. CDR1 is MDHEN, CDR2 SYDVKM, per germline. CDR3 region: CASSPRGARSGNTIYF. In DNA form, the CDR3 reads TGTGCCAGCAGTCCTAGGGGGGCGAGGAGTGGAAACACCATATATTTT.

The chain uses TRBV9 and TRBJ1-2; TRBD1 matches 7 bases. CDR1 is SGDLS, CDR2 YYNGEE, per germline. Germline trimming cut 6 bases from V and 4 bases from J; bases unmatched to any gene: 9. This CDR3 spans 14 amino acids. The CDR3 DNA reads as TGTGCCAGCAACCCCCCGGGACAGTCCTATGGCTACACCTTC. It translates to CASNPPGQSYGYTF.

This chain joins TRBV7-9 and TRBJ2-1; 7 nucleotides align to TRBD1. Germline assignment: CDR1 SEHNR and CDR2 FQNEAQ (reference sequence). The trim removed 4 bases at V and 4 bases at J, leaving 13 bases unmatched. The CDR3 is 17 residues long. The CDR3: CASSSRPGQQTYNEQFF. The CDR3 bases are TGTGCCAGCAGCTCGAGGCCGGGACAGCAAACATACAATGAGCAGTTCTTC. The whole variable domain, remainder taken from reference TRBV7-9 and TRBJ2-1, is DTGVSQNPRHKITKRGQNVTFRCDPISEHNRLYWYRQTLGQGPEFLTYFQNEAQLEKSRLLSDRFSAERPKGSFSTLEIQRTEQGDSAMYLCASSSRPGQQTYNEQFFGPGTRLTVL.

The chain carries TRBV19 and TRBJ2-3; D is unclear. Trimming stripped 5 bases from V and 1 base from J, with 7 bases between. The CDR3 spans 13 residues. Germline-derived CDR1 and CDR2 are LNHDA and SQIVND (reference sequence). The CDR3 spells CASSEYRTDTQYF. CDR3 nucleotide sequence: TGTGCCAGTAGTGAATACCGCACAGATACGCAGTATTTT.